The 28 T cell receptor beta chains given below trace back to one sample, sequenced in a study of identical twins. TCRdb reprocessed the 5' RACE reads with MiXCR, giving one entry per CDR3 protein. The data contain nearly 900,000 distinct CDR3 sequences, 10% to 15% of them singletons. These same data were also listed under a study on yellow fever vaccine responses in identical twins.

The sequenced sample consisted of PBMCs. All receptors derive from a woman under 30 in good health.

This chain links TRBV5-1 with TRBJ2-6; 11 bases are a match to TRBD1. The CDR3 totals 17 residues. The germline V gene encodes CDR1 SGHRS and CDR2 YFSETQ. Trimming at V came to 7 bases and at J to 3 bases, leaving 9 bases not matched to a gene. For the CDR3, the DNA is TGCGCCAGCGATACAGGACAGGGGGCGTTTGGGGCCAACGTCCTGACTTTC. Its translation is CASDTGQGAFGANVLTF.

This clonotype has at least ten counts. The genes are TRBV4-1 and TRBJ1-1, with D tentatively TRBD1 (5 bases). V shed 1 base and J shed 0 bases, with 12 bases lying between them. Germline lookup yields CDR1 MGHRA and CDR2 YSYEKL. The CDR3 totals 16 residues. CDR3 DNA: TGCGCCAGCAGCCAAGTCGGGGCTGAGATGAACACTGAAGCTTTCTTT. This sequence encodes CASSQVGAEMNTEAFF.

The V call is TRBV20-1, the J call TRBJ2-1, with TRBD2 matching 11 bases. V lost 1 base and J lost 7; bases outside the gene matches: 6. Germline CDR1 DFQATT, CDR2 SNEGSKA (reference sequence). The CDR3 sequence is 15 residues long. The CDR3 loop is CSARVPGLADNEQFF. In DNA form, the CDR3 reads TGCAGTGCTAGAGTCCCGGGACTAGCGGATAATGAGCAGTTCTTC.

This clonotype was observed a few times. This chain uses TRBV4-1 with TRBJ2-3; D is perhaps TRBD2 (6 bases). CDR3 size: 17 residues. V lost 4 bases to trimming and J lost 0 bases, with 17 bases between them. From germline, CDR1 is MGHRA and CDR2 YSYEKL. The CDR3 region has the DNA TGCGCCAGCAGCCCCCACGGCGGGATTCCGAGCACAGATACGCAGTATTTT. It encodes CASSPHGGIPSTDTQYF.

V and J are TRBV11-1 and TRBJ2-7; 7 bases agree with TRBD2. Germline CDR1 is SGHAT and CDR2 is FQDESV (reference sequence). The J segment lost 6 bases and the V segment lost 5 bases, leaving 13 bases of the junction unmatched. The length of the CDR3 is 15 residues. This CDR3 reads CASSTSGTTKSEQYF. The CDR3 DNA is TGTGCCAGCAGCACATCCGGGACTACAAAGTCCGAGCAGTACTTC.

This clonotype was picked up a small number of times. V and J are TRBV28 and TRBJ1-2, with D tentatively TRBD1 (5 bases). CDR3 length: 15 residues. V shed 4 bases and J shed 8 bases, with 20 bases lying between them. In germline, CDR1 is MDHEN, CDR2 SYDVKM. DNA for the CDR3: TGTGCCAGCAGTTCCCGGGACGCGATCACCAGGGGCTACACCTTC. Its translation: CASSSRDAITRGYTF.

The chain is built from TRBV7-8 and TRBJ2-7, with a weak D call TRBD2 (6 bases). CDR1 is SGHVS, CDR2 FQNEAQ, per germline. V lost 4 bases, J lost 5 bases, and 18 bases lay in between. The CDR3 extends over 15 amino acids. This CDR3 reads CASSSPQWRADEQYF. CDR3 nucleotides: TGTGCCAGCAGCTCACCTCAGTGGAGGGCGGACGAGCAGTACTTC.

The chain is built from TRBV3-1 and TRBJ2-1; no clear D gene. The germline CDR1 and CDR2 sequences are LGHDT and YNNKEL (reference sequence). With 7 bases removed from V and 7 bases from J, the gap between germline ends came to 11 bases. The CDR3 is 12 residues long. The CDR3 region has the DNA TGTGCCAGCATCTCCCTTAGGAATGAGCAGTTCTTC. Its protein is CASISLRNEQFF.

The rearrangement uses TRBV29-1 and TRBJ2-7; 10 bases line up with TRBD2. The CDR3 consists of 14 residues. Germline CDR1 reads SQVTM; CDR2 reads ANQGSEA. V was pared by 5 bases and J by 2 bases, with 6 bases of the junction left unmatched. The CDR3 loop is CSVFGGTSAYEQYF. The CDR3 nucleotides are TGCAGCGTTTTCGGAGGGACTAGCGCCTACGAGCAGTACTTC.

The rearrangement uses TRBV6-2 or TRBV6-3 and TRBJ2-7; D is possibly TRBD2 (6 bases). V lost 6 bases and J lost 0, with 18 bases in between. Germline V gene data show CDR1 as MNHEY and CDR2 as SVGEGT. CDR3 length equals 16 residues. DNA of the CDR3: TGTGCCAGCAGAGGCTCCGGGACTCAAAGCTCCTACGAGCAGTACGTC. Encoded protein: CASRGSGTQSSYEQYV.

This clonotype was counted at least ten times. CDR3 amino acids: CASGSLSGRAVNEQFF. The CDR3 nucleotides are TGTGCCAGCGGATCCCTTAGCGGGAGGGCGGTTAATGAGCAGTTCTTC. The chain is built from TRBV12-3 or TRBV12-4 and TRBJ2-1; 11 positions match TRBD2. The junction had 13 bases not matched to a gene; V was cut back by 8 bases and J by 7 bases. The CDR3 sequence is 16 residues long.

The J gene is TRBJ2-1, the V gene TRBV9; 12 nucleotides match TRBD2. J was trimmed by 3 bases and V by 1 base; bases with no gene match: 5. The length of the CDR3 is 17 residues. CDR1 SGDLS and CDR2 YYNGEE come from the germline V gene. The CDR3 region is CASSVTSGGILYNEQFF. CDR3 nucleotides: TGTGCCAGCAGCGTAACTAGCGGGGGGATACTCTACAATGAGCAGTTCTTC.

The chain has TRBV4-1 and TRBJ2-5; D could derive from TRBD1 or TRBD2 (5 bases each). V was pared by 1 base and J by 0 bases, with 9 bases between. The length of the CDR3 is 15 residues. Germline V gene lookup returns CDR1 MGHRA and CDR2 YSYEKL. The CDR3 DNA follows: TGCGCCAGCAGCCAAGTCCGGGGACACCAAGAGACCCAGTACTTC. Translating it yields CASSQVRGHQETQYF.

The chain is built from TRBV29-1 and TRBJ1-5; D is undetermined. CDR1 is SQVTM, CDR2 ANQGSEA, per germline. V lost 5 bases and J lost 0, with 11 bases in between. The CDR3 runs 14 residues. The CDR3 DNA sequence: TGCAGCGTTCTAGAGGAGAATAGCAATCAGCCCCAGCATTTT. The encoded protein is CSVLEENSNQPQHF.

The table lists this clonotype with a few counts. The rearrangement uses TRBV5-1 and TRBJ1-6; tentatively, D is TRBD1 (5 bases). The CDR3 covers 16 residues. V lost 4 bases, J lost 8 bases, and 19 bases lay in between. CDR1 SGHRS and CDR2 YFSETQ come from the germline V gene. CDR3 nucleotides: TGCGCCAGCAGCACGCAACCCCTAGGGACGGATTCACCCCTCCACTTT. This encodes CASSTQPLGTDSPLHF.

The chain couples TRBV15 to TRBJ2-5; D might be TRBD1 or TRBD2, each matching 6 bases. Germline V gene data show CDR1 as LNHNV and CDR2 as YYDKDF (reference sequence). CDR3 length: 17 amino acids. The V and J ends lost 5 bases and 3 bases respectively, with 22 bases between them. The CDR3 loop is CATSRRGFYGSEETQYF. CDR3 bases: TGTGCCACCAGCCGAAGGGGGTTTTACGGGAGTGAAGAGACCCAGTACTTC.

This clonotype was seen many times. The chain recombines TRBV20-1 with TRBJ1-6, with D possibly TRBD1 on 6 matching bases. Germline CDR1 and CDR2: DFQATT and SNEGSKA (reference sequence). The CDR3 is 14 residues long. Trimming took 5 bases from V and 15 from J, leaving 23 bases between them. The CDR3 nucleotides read TGCAGTGCTCGAGGACAGCCCCGAGGGTCGGTCCTCCACTTT. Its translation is CSARGQPRGSVLHF.

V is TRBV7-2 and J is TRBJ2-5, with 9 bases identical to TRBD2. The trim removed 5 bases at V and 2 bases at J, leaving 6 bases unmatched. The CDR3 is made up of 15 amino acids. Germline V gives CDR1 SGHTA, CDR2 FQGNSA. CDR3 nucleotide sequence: TGTGCCAGCAGCCTCCGGACTAGCGAACAAGAGACCCAGTACTTC. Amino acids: CASSLRTSEQETQYF.

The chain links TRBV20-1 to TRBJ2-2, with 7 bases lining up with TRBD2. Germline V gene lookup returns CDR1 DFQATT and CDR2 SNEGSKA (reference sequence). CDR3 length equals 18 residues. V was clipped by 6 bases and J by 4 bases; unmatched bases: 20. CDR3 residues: CSAHLGGRDGGGTGELFF. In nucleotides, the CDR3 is TGCAGTGCCCACCTAGGAGGGAGGGACGGCGGAGGCACCGGGGAGCTGTTTTTT.

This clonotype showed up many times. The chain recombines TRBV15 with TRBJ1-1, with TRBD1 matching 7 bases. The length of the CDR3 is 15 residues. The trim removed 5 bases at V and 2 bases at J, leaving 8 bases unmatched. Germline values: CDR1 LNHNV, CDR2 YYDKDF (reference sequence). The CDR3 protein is CATSAPGQINTEAFF. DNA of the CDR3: TGTGCCACCAGCGCCCCGGGACAGATAAACACTGAAGCTTTCTTT.

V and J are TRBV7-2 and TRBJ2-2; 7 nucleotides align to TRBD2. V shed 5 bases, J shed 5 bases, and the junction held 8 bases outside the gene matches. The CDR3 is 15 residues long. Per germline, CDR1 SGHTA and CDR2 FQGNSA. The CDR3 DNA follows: TGTGCCAGCAGCCCCTACTGGCGGGGGACCGGGGAGCTGTTTTTT. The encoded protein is CASSPYWRGTGELFF.

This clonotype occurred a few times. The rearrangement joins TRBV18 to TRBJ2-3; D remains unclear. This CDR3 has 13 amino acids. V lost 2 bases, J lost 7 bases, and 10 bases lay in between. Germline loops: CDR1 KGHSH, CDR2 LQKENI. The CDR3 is CASSPNPRNTQYF. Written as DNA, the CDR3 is TGTGCCAGCTCACCAAATCCTCGAAATACGCAGTATTTT.

CDR3 DNA: TGTGCCAGCAGTCCGGACAGGGGAAAAAACATTCAGTACTTC. Translated, it gives CASSPDRGKNIQYF. The chain joins TRBV27 to TRBJ2-4, with 9 bases identical to TRBD1. V gave up 5 bases and J gave up 4 bases; unmatched junction bases: 3. In germline, CDR1 is MNHEY, CDR2 SMNVEV (reference sequence). The CDR3 loop spans 14 amino acids.

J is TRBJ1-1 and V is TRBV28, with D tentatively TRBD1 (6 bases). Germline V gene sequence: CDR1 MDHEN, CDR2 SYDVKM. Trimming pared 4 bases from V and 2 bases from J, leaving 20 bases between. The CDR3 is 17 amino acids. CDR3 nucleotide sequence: TGTGCCAGCAGTTCACCAGGGGTTCGGGCCTTCAACACTGAAGCTTTCTTT. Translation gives CASSSPGVRAFNTEAFF.

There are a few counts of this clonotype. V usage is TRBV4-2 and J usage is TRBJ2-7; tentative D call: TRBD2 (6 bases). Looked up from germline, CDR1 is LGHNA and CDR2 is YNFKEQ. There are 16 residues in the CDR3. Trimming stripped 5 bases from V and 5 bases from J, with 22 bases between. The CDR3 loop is CASSLAFTGDPNEQYF. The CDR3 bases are TGTGCCAGCAGCTTAGCCTTCACGGGGGATCCCAACGAGCAGTACTTC.

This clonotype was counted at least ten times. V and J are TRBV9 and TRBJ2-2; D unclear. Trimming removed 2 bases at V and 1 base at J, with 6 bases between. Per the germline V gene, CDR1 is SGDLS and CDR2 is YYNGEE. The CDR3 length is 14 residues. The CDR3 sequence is CASSVYGNTGELFF. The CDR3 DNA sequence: TGTGCCAGCAGCGTCTACGGGAACACCGGGGAGCTGTTTTTT.

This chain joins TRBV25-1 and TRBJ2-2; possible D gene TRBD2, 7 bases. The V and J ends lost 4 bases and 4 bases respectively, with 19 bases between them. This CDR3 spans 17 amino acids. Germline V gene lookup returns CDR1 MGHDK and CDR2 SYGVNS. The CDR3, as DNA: TGTGCCAGCAGTGCCCCTTTGGGGGGGCCGTTCACCGGGGAGCTGTTTTTT. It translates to CASSAPLGGPFTGELFF.

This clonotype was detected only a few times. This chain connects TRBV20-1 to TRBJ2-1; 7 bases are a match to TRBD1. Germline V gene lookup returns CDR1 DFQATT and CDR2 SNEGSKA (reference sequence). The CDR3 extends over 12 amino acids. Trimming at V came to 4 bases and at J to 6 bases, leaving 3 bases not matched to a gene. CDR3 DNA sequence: TGCAGTGCTACCGGGACAGTCAATGAGCAGTTCTTC. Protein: CSATGTVNEQFF.